This TCR beta chain was captured by sequencing in a study of T cells in Graves' hyperthyroidism and ophthalmopathy. Across the study: Peripheral blood was acquired at first diagnosis, ahead of any therapy whatsoever.

Amplification of TCR beta CDR3 regions used RNA as the template. First-round RT-PCR targeting the TCR CDR3 was performed with the HTBI primer set. One entry per CDR3 protein results from TCRdb running MiXCR on the multiplex PCR reads. The table includes fewer than 500,000 distinct CDR3 sequences, 14% to 15% detected once. This clonotype was observed at least ten times. Its cognate antigen is unknown. General observations from the study: Ophthalmopathy was identified by the model a median about seven months ahead of onset.

Diagnoses rested on clinical symptoms, serum thyroxine and TRAb, thyroid ultrasound and orbital computed tomography. The authors took PBMCs from roughly 9.3 ml fresh peripheral blood. The CDR3 loop spans 14 amino acids. Germline CDR1 reads DFQATT; CDR2 reads SNEGSKA (reference sequence). With 3 bases removed from V and 1 base from J, the gap between germline ends came to 11 bases. Sequencing input: blood. The V gene is TRBV20-1, the J gene TRBJ2-3; D perhaps matches TRBD2 (5 bases). This receptor was taken from a man between 18 and 29 years old with Graves' ophthalmopathy. CDR3 sequence: CSASRGGRTDTQYF. The CDR3 coding sequence is TGCAGTGCTAGTCGAGGAGGCCGCACAGATACGCAGTATTTT.